Following are 22 T cell receptor beta chains from one sample sequenced in a study of OX40 agonist ivuxolimab in advanced cancers. Using immunoSEQ multiplex PCR, the repertoire was profiled, and TCRdb retains in-frame clones only, with some absent. The sample has about 77,000 clones, 90% to 95% seen once. The source material was CD4+ or CD8+ T cells sorted from blood, sampled in a trial of the OX40 agonist ivuxolimab. These receptors came from an adult with an advanced solid tumor such as melanoma, head and neck, liver or kidney cancer.

This chain uses TRBV19 with TRBJ2-7; 13 bases are shared with TRBD2. The V and J ends lost 5 bases and 4 bases, in that order; junction bases with no gene match: 5. The CDR3 sequence is 15 residues long. CDR1 is LNHDA and CDR2 is SQIVND in the germline V gene (reference sequence). CDR3 DNA sequence: TGTGCCAGTAGTTCCCGGACTAGCGGGAGTTACGAGCAGTACTTC. Residues: CASSSRTSGSYEQYF.

The gene calls are TRBV7-2 and TRBJ1-4; tentatively, D is TRBD1 (6 bases). Germline V CDR1 and CDR2: SGHTA, FQGNSA. The CDR3 has 15 amino acids. V shed 5 bases and J shed 8 bases, with 18 bases lying between them. Written as DNA, the CDR3 is TGTGCCAGCAGCGGCCGGGGGGGCTCTGGAGAAAAACTGTTTTTT. Amino acid sequence: CASSGRGGSGEKLFF. The entire variable domain, with the rest obtained from reference TRBV7-2 and TRBJ1-4, is as follows: GAGVSQSPSNKVTEKGKDVELRCDPISGHTALYWYRQSLGQGLEFLIYFQGNSAPDKSGLPSDRFSAERTGGSVSTLTIQRTQQEDSAVYLCASSGRGGSGEKLFFGSGTQLSVL.

The CDR3 protein is CASRIGASYGYTF. In DNA, the CDR3 is TGTGCCAGCAGGATTGGGGCGTCCTATGGCTACACCTTC. This rearrangement joins TRBV6-6 to TRBJ1-2; D perhaps matches TRBD1 (5 bases). Germline V gene data show CDR1 as MNHNY and CDR2 as SVGAGI (reference sequence). The V gene lost 6 bases and the J gene lost 4 bases, with 12 bases spanning the gap. CDR3 length: 13 amino acids.

V gene TRBV18 combines with J gene TRBJ2-5; D is unresolved. Trimming shortened V by 5 bases and J by 4 bases, and 11 bases separated the two germline ends. Looked up from germline, CDR1 is KGHSH and CDR2 is LQKENI. The CDR3 length is 13 residues. The DNA of the CDR3 is TGTGCCAGCTCAACGCGGACCCCAGAGACCCAGTACTTC. Protein: CASSTRTPETQYF.

The gene calls are TRBV6-5 and TRBJ1-1; D remains ambiguous. CDR3 length: 13 amino acids. Germline CDR1 and CDR2: MNHEY and SVGAGI. The V end was cut by 5 bases, the J end by 1 base, with 8 bases between. The CDR3, as DNA: TGTGCCAGCAGTCCACCGGAGAACACTGAAGCTTTCTTT. Protein product: CASSPPENTEAFF.

The rearrangement uses TRBV19 and TRBJ2-3; no reliable D call. The germline gives CDR1 LNHDA, CDR2 SQIVND (reference sequence). Trimming left V 1 base short and J 7 bases short, with 9 bases between. The CDR3 consists of 13 residues. The CDR3 here is CASSIGAPYTQYF. The CDR3 DNA follows: TGTGCCAGTAGTATAGGGGCCCCCTATACGCAGTATTTT. The full variable domain, with the rest looked up from reference TRBV19 and TRBJ2-3, is DGGITQSPKYLFRKEGQNVTLSCEQNLNHDAMYWYRQDPGQGLRLIYYSQIVNDFQKGDIAEGYSVSREKKESFPLTVTSAQKNPTAFYLCASSIGAPYTQYFGPGTRLTVL.

On this clone itself: Distinct nucleotide sequences in the sample also encode this CDR3. This chain links TRBV6-5 with TRBJ2-1, with D maybe TRBD2 (6 bases). With 4 bases removed from V and 2 bases from J, the gap between germline ends came to 15 bases. The CDR3 has 16 residues. The germline gives CDR1 MNHEY, CDR2 SVGAGI. The CDR3 DNA follows: TGTGCCAGCAGTTCTCTAGCGCCCAGGGCCTACAATGAGCAGTTCTTC. Protein: CASSSLAPRAYNEQFF.

V and J are TRBV5-1 and TRBJ2-3; the D is unclear. V dropped 1 base and J dropped 4 bases, with 10 bases sitting between them. The germline V gene encodes CDR1 SGHRS and CDR2 YFSETQ. This CDR3 has 14 residues. As DNA, the CDR3 is TGCGCCAGCAGCTTGTTTGAGGTCTCAGATACGCAGTATTTT. Residues: CASSLFEVSDTQYF.

This chain connects TRBV5-4 to TRBJ1-6, with D perhaps matching TRBD1 (5 bases). This CDR3 spans 15 amino acids. V lost 1 base and J 7 bases, leaving 12 bases between the germline ends. Germline CDR1 is SGHNT and CDR2 is YYREEE (reference sequence). The DNA of the CDR3 is TGTGCCAGCAGCTTGAACAGCGGGACCAATTCACCCCTCCACTTT. Its protein product is CASSLNSGTNSPLHF.

The chain recombines TRBV28 with TRBJ1-5; 7 positions match TRBD1. The germline gives CDR1 MDHEN, CDR2 SYDVKM. Trimming took 5 bases from V and 3 from J; bases not matched to a gene: 7. The CDR3 contains 15 residues. The CDR3 nucleotides are TGTGCCAGCAGTACCCTAGGGACAGTCAATCAGCCCCAGCATTTT. Its translation: CASSTLGTVNQPQHF.

The chain has TRBV10-3 and TRBJ1-5; TRBD1 aligns across 7 bases. V lost 0 bases and J lost 4; bases outside the gene matches: 6. The CDR3 totals 16 residues. From germline, CDR1 is ENHRY and CDR2 SYGVKD. CDR3 region: CAISESLQGRNQPQHF. DNA of the CDR3: TGTGCCATCAGTGAGTCGTTACAGGGGCGGAATCAGCCCCAGCATTTT.

The rearrangement uses TRBV9 and TRBJ2-1; D is perhaps TRBD2 (5 bases). V was cut by 2 bases and J by 8 bases, with 17 bases left in between. This CDR3 has 15 residues. Germline assignment: CDR1 SGDLS and CDR2 YYNGEE. The CDR3 spells CASSVREASPYEQFF. The CDR3 bases are TGTGCCAGCAGCGTCCGAGAGGCTAGCCCTTATGAGCAGTTCTTC.

The chain recombines TRBV5-4 with TRBJ2-7; tentative D call: TRBD1 (5 bases). This CDR3 has 15 amino acids. Trimming took off 2 bases at V and 0 bases at J, with 12 bases between the two ends. The germline gives CDR1 SGHNT, CDR2 YYREEE (reference sequence). CDR3 nucleotide sequence: TGTGCCAGCAGCTTAGCCGACAGAACCTCCTACGAGCAGTACTTC. It encodes CASSLADRTSYEQYF.

This clone was observed a single time. The genes are TRBV5-4 and TRBJ1-5; D is undetermined. The CDR3 sequence is 13 residues long. The germline CDR1 and CDR2 sequences are SGHNT and YYREEE (reference sequence). The ends were cut back, 0 bases at V and 5 bases at J, with 6 bases in the middle. CDR3 sequence (DNA): TGTGCCAGCAGCTTGGGGCAGGATCAGCCCCAGCATTTT. The encoded protein is CASSLGQDQPQHF.

V is TRBV7-6 and J is TRBJ2-5; tentative D call: TRBD1 (7 bases). V was clipped by 2 bases and J by 0 bases, with 13 bases between them. Germline loops: CDR1 SGHVS, CDR2 FNYEAQ. CDR3 length: 16 amino acids. The CDR3 DNA sequence: TGTGCCAGCAGCTTACTGACAGGGAGGTACCAAGAGACCCAGTACTTC. Translation: CASSLLTGRYQETQYF.

A single count supports this clone. This rearrangement joins TRBV5-1 to TRBJ2-5, with D possibly TRBD2 on 5 matching bases. The CDR3 loop spans 14 amino acids. V lost 4 bases to trimming and J lost 5 bases, with 15 bases between them. Germline lookup yields CDR1 SGHRS and CDR2 YFSETQ. This CDR3 is CASSLAGPLETQYF. CDR3 in DNA: TGCGCCAGCAGCCTGGCGGGCCCGCTGGAGACCCAGTACTTC.

The sample holds one count of this clone. This chain uses TRBV7-2 with TRBJ2-3; a weak D match, TRBD1 (6 bases). The CDR3 length is 15 residues. CDR1 SGHTA and CDR2 FQGNSA come from the germline V gene. V was pared by 5 bases and J by 6 bases, with 18 bases between. Here the CDR3 DNA reads TGTGCCAGCAGCCCGAGTAGGGTTCAGGGGGATACGCAGTATTTT. It is translated as CASSPSRVQGDTQYF.

The rearrangement links TRBV28 to TRBJ2-1; D might be TRBD1 (6 bases). The CDR3 runs 16 residues. Germline CDR1 MDHEN, CDR2 SYDVKM. V was trimmed by 4 bases and J by 1 base, leaving 14 bases between them. The CDR3 spells CASSWSEGGSYNEQFF. In nucleotides, the CDR3 is TGTGCCAGCAGTTGGTCAGAAGGGGGTTCCTACAATGAGCAGTTCTTC.

This chain uses TRBV7-3 with TRBJ2-1; D is uncertain. V lost 2 bases and J 0 bases, leaving 8 bases between the germline ends. The CDR3 is made up of 15 amino acids. Looked up from germline, CDR1 is SGHTA and CDR2 is FQGTGA. The chain's CDR3 is CASSLGRVSYNEQFF. CDR3 sequence (DNA): TGTGCCAGCAGCTTAGGTAGGGTCTCCTACAATGAGCAGTTCTTC. Full variable domain (remainder filled in from reference TRBV7-3 and TRBJ2-1): GAGVSQTPSNKVTEKGKYVELRCDPISGHTALYWYRQSLGQGPEFLIYFQGTGAADDSGLPNDRFFAVRPEGSVSTLKIQRTERGDSAVYLCASSLGRVSYNEQFFGPGTRLTVL.

This clone was detected only once. The chain couples TRBV19 to TRBJ2-3; tentatively, D is TRBD2 (6 bases). The V end was cut by 4 bases, the J end by 3 bases, with 8 bases between. Germline V lookup: CDR1 LNHDA, CDR2 SQIVND (reference sequence). The CDR3 is 13 amino acids. The CDR3 sequence is CASSTRGTDTQYF. Written as DNA, the CDR3 is TGTGCCAGTAGTACCCGGGGGACAGATACGCAGTATTTT.

The chain joins TRBV6-5 to TRBJ2-4, with D tentatively TRBD1 (6 bases). The germline V and J ends were trimmed by 0 bases and 3 bases, with 9 bases remaining between them. The CDR3 contains 15 residues. Germline V CDR1 and CDR2: MNHEY, SVGAGI. The CDR3 nucleotides read TGTGCCAGCAGTTACTCTCTAGGGGGCAAAAACATTCAGTACTTC. This codes for CASSYSLGGKNIQYF.

The chain couples TRBV5-1 to TRBJ1-1; TRBD1 aligns across 7 bases. Germline trimming cut 0 bases from V and 3 bases from J; bases unmatched to any gene: 5. The CDR3 consists of 15 residues. Germline loops: CDR1 SGHRS, CDR2 YFSETQ. The CDR3 region is CASSLAGGRDTEAFF. CDR3 coding DNA: TGCGCCAGCAGCTTGGCAGGGGGGAGGGACACTGAAGCTTTCTTT.